This T cell receptor (beta chain) came from a study of shared clonotypes between healthy human individuals. Study summary: Each donor's CD4 naive and CD4 memory cells filled three plates apiece, CD8 naive two, and CD8 memory one.

Sequenced by immunoSEQ multiplex PCR; TCRdb stores in-frame clones only, minus some. The table shows around 640,000 clones, with 95% to 96% occurring only once. Study observations and caveats: Among several donors, roughly 5% of naive CD4 clonotypes were found in common. Naive subsets generally had larger estimated richness than memory subsets.

The V end lost 9 bases, the J end lost 0 bases, and 10 bases lay between the germline ends. The germline CDR1 and CDR2 sequences are MRHNA and SNTAGT. CDR3 length equals 13 residues. A note on this clone: Its antigen is currently unknown.

Terminally differentiated effector memory CD45RA+ cells were excluded from the naive CD8 cells, which were CD45RO-negative and positively selected for CCR7. Study donors comprised healthy, HIV-negative adults devoid of recent acute infection or vaccination. The rearrangement links TRBV6-4 to TRBJ2-3; possible D gene TRBD2, 5 bases. The origin of this receptor is a woman aged 25-40 years in good health. The specimen sequenced was naive CD8+ T cells sorted from blood. The CDR3 region has the DNA TGTGCCAGAGCGGATTCTAGCACAGATACGCAGTATTTT. As protein: CARADSSTDTQYF.